The 32 T cell receptor beta chains in this list originate from one sample, sequenced in a study of blood T cell repertoires in COVID-19. Clones were sequenced by immunoSEQ multiplex PCR, and TCRdb holds only the in-frame ones, with some missing. The sample holds some 220,000 clones, 85% seen once. Input material: peripheral blood. The receptors were sampled from a woman aged 55 to 70 with active or convalescent COVID-19.

This chain connects TRBV11-2 to TRBJ2-2; 14 positions agree with TRBD2. The CDR3 consists of 16 residues. Trimming took 5 bases from V and 5 from J; bases not matched to a gene: 4. Germline V lookup: CDR1 SGHAT, CDR2 FQNNGV. CDR3 in amino acids: CASSHGLAGGTGELFF. The CDR3 nucleotides are TGTGCCAGCAGCCACGGACTAGCGGGAGGTACCGGGGAGCTGTTTTTT. The full variable domain, rest sourced from reference TRBV11-2 and TRBJ2-2, is EAGVAQSPRYKIIEKRQSVAFWCNPISGHATLYWYQQILGQGPKLLIQFQNNGVVDDSQLPKDRFSAERLKGVDSTLKIQPAKLEDSAVYLCASSHGLAGGTGELFFGEGSRLTVL.

The chain uses TRBV19 and TRBJ1-4; 7 nucleotides align to TRBD1. The germline CDR1 and CDR2 sequences are LNHDA and SQIVND (reference sequence). V dropped 5 bases and J dropped 3; count of bases not matched to a gene: 9. The length of the CDR3 is 16 residues. CDR3 in amino acids: CASSPGQEGSNEKLFF. The CDR3 DNA sequence: TGTGCCAGTAGTCCCGGACAGGAGGGCTCTAATGAAAAACTGTTTTTT.

This clone was seen once. The V and J genes are TRBV5-4 and TRBJ1-1; TRBD1 agrees at 8 bases. CDR1 and CDR2 (germline): SGHNT, YYREEE (reference sequence). V dropped 2 bases and J dropped 4; count of bases not matched to a gene: 7. The length of the CDR3 is 15 residues. CDR3 coding DNA: TGTGCCAGCAGCTTTAGGACAGGGTTTAGCACTGAAGCTTTCTTT. Translating it yields CASSFRTGFSTEAFF.

The chain recombines TRBV5-6 with TRBJ2-1; possibly TRBD1 for D (5 bases). Trimming pared 3 bases from V and 7 bases from J, leaving 17 bases between. The germline V gene encodes CDR1 SGHDT and CDR2 YYEEEE. The CDR3 length is 15 residues. CDR3 in DNA: TGTGCCAGCAGCTCTTCAGGGTACTACGAGAATGAGCAGTTCTTC. Amino acids: CASSSSGYYENEQFF.

The chain joins TRBV19 to TRBJ2-1; the D gene is possibly TRBD1 (6 bases). The V end lost 4 bases, the J end lost 7 bases, and 11 bases lay between the germline ends. Germline CDR1 LNHDA, CDR2 SQIVND (reference sequence). The CDR3 totals 13 residues. CDR3 DNA: TGTGCCAGTAGTAAAAGGACAGAAAATGAGCAGTTCTTC. Its translation is CASSKRTENEQFF.

This clone was seen just once. As DNA, the CDR3 is TGTGCCAGCAGCAGGACACTTGAAAAACTGTTTTTT. The encoded protein is CASSRTLEKLFF. The chain links TRBV11-2 to TRBJ1-4; D might be TRBD1 (5 bases). Looked up from germline, CDR1 is SGHAT and CDR2 is FQNNGV. CDR3 length: 12 amino acids. V lost 5 bases to trimming and J lost 7 bases, with 8 bases between them.

The chain has TRBV7-3 and TRBJ1-1; D remains ambiguous. V gave up 0 bases and J gave up 7 bases, with 6 bases separating them. The CDR3 loop spans 12 amino acids. Germline V lookup: CDR1 SGHTA, CDR2 FQGTGA. The CDR3 DNA sequence: TGTGCCAGCAGCTTAACCGGAGGTGAAGCTTTCTTT. Residues: CASSLTGGEAFF.

The J gene is TRBJ2-1, the V gene TRBV6-2 or TRBV6-3, with TRBD2 identical over 9 bases. The CDR3 is 15 amino acids. Losses at the gene ends were 5 bases for V and 3 bases for J; bases not matched to a gene: 5. Germline V CDR1 and CDR2: MNHEY, SVGEGT. CDR3 nucleotide sequence: TGTGCCAGCAGTCCCGGGACTAGCCACTACAATGAGCAGTTCTTC. Protein sequence: CASSPGTSHYNEQFF.

V and J are TRBV18 and TRBJ2-1; 9 positions match TRBD1. CDR3 length equals 14 residues. From germline, CDR1 is KGHSH and CDR2 LQKENI. V was clipped by 2 bases and J by 8 bases; unmatched bases: 4. The chain's CDR3 is CASSPRDRAHEQFF. Written as DNA, the CDR3 is TGTGCCAGCTCACCAAGGGACAGGGCTCATGAGCAGTTCTTC.

The V gene is TRBV7-8, the J gene TRBJ1-5; D may be TRBD1 (6 bases). The ends were cut back, 5 bases at V and 0 bases at J, with 14 bases in the middle. Germline loops: CDR1 SGHVS, CDR2 FQNEAQ. The CDR3 loop spans 16 amino acids. CDR3 DNA sequence: TGTGCCAGCAGCCTCTCCCGACAGGCTAGCAATCAGCCCCAGCATTTT. Translating it yields CASSLSRQASNQPQHF.

V gene TRBV5-6 combines with J gene TRBJ1-6; D gene ambiguous. This CDR3 is 15 amino acids long. CDR1 SGHDT and CDR2 YYEEEE come from the germline V gene. Trimming removed 4 bases at V and 3 bases at J, with 11 bases between. The CDR3 DNA reads TGTGCCAGCAGCGGGTCCGGGATCTATAATTCACCCCTCCACTTT. It translates to CASSGSGIYNSPLHF. Full variable domain (remainder filled in from reference TRBV5-6 and TRBJ1-6): DAGVTQSPTHLIKTRGQQVTLRCSPKSGHDTVSWYQQALGQGPQFIFQYYEEEERQRGNFPDRFSGHQFPNYSSELNVNALLLGDSALYLCASSGSGIYNSPLHFGNGTRLTVT.

This chain connects TRBV5-1 to TRBJ2-1; TRBD2 matches 11 bases. CDR3 size: 16 residues. Per germline, CDR1 SGHRS and CDR2 YFSETQ. Trimming cost V 4 bases and J 4 bases; bases outside gene matches: 7. The CDR3 spells CASSPGTSGIYNEQFF. The CDR3 DNA follows: TGCGCCAGCAGCCCCGGGACTAGCGGCATTTACAATGAGCAGTTCTTC. Looking up the rest from reference TRBV5-1 and TRBJ2-1 gives the full variable domain: KAGVTQTPRYLIKTRGQQVTLSCSPISGHRSVSWYQQTPGQGLQFLFEYFSETQRNKGNFPGRFSGRQFSNSRSEMNVSTLELGDSALYLCASSPGTSGIYNEQFFGPGTRLTVL.

Comment on this clone: At the DNA level, this CDR3 is encoded by other sequences in the same sample as well. DNA of the CDR3: TGCAGCGTGCGGGCAGGAGCGGGGAATCAGCCCCAGCATTTT. It translates to CSVRAGAGNQPQHF. The chain employs TRBV29-1 and TRBJ1-5; D remains ambiguous. The CDR3 extends over 14 amino acids. Trimming left V 6 bases short and J 4 bases short, with 16 bases between. The germline V gene has CDR1 SQVTM and CDR2 ANQGSEA.

The rearrangement joins TRBV24-1 to TRBJ1-4, with TRBD1 matching over 11 bases. Trimming at V came to 6 bases and at J to 5 bases, leaving 4 bases not matched to a gene. The CDR3 is 15 residues long. Germline CDR1 is KGHDR and CDR2 is SFDVKD. CDR3 sequence reads: CATSLGTGGNEKLFF. CDR3 coding DNA: TGTGCCACCAGTCTGGGGACAGGGGGGAATGAAAAACTGTTTTTT.

V is TRBV27 and J is TRBJ2-3, with 10 bases that match TRBD2. CDR1 is MNHEY and CDR2 is SMNVEV in the germline V gene (reference sequence). The CDR3 length is 16 residues. V lost 6 bases to trimming and J lost 3 bases; unmatched junction nucleotides: 9. CDR3 loop: CASRPGLATSTDTQYF. For the CDR3, the DNA is TGTGCCAGCAGGCCGGGACTAGCGACCTCAACAGATACGCAGTATTTT.

The rearrangement links TRBV5-5 to TRBJ2-2; 7 bases align to TRBD2. CDR3 length equals 16 residues. Trimming cost V 4 bases and J 0 bases; bases outside gene matches: 6. The V gene's germline CDR1 is SGHKS and CDR2 YYEKEE (reference sequence). In nucleotides, the CDR3 is TGTGCCAGCAGCACTTCTAGCGGCCCGAACACCGGGGAGCTGTTTTTT. It encodes CASSTSSGPNTGELFF.

The chain recombines TRBV19 with TRBJ2-3; possible D gene TRBD2, 7 bases. CDR1 LNHDA and CDR2 SQIVND come from the germline V gene (reference sequence). V was shortened by 5 bases and J by 0 bases, with 27 bases between the two germline ends. The CDR3 runs 20 residues. Here the CDR3 reads CASSGGVDGRGTPSTDTQYF. The CDR3 DNA reads TGTGCCAGTAGTGGGGGGGTCGACGGCAGGGGAACCCCTAGCACAGATACGCAGTATTTT.

This clone has just one count. The chain employs TRBV7-2 and TRBJ1-5; 7 bases agree with TRBD1. The CDR3 length is 15 residues. Germline assignment: CDR1 SGHTA and CDR2 FQGNSA. After removal of 3 bases from V and 4 bases from J, the junction contained 6 bases not matched to a gene. The CDR3 bases are TGTGCCAGCAGCTTGTCAGGGGGGATTAATCAGCCCCAGCATTTT. Protein product: CASSLSGGINQPQHF.

This sequence joins TRBV6-1 and TRBJ1-2; D is possibly TRBD1 (5 bases). V was trimmed by 0 bases and J by 4 bases, leaving 15 bases between them. The CDR3 contains 16 residues. Looked up from germline, CDR1 is MNHNS and CDR2 is SASEGT. The CDR3 region has the DNA TGTGCCAGCAGTGAAGCCCAGGGTACCGCTGGCTATGGCTACACCTTC. Translation gives CASSEAQGTAGYGYTF.

This clone was seen once. V and J are TRBV5-1 and TRBJ2-7, with unresolved D. V lost 3 bases, J lost 9 bases, and 4 bases lay in between. Germline values: CDR1 SGHRS, CDR2 YFSETQ. This CDR3 region has 9 residues. CDR3 DNA sequence: TGCGCCAGCAGCTCCCGGCAGTACGTC. Its protein is CASSSRQYV.

The chain joins TRBV10-1 to TRBJ2-6; 12 nucleotides match TRBD1. This CDR3 has 17 residues. The junction had 6 bases not matched to a gene; V was cut back by 6 bases and J by 3 bases. Looked up from germline, CDR1 is WNHNN and CDR2 is SYGVQD (reference sequence). The CDR3 DNA reads TGCGCCAGCAGCCCAGGGACAGGGGGCTTTGGGGCCAACGTCCTGACTTTC. Amino acid sequence: CASSPGTGGFGANVLTF.

The CDR3 DNA follows: TGTGCAGACAGGGGGCTCCTACCTAACTATGGCTACACCTTC. Protein: CADRGLLPNYGYTF. The chain carries TRBV2 and TRBJ1-2, with TRBD1 matching 10 bases. In germline, CDR1 is SNHLY, CDR2 FYNNEI. This CDR3 has 14 amino acids.

DNA for the CDR3: TGCGCCAGCAGCCACTTAATAGAAGGGGTCACTGAAGCTTTCTTT. This translates into CASSHLIEGVTEAFF. V is TRBV4-1 and J is TRBJ1-1, with D perhaps TRBD1 (5 bases). The V end lost 3 bases, the J end lost 4 bases, and 15 bases lay between the germline ends. Germline V gives CDR1 MGHRA, CDR2 YSYEKL. This CDR3 is 15 amino acids long.

The chain has TRBV6-5 and TRBJ1-2; 8 bases fit TRBD1. CDR1 MNHEY and CDR2 SVGAGI come from the germline V gene. The CDR3 spans 12 residues. J lost 8 bases, V lost 5 bases, and 4 bases had no gene match. DNA for the CDR3: TGTGCCAGCAGTCTGACAGGGGTGGGCTACACCTTC. Translating gives CASSLTGVGYTF.

The chain has TRBV10-3 and TRBJ2-2, with D possibly TRBD1 on 6 matching bases. CDR3 length: 14 amino acids. V was cut by 4 bases and J by 9 bases, with 15 bases left in between. The V gene's germline CDR1 is ENHRY and CDR2 SYGVKD. Here the CDR3 reads CAISGGTIRRELFF. Written as DNA, the CDR3 is TGTGCCATCAGTGGGGGGACAATCCGCCGGGAGCTGTTTTTT.

The chain employs TRBV30 and TRBJ1-2; D possibly corresponds to TRBD1 (6 bases). V was trimmed by 3 bases and J by 6 bases, leaving 20 bases between them. The germline V gene has CDR1 GTSNPN and CDR2 SVGIG (reference sequence). The CDR3 loop spans 15 amino acids. The CDR3 region is CAWRSSGTSPHGYTF. In nucleotides, the CDR3 is TGTGCCTGGAGATCCTCCGGGACAAGCCCGCATGGCTACACCTTC. The full variable domain, with the rest looked up from reference TRBV30 and TRBJ1-2, is SQTIHQWPATLVQPVGSPLSLECTVEGTSNPNLYWYRQAAGRGLQLLFYSVGIGQISSEVPQNLSASRPQDRQFILSSKKLLLSDSGFYLCAWRSSGTSPHGYTFGSGTRLTVV.

The V gene is TRBV5-6, the J gene TRBJ2-7; 9 bases align to TRBD2. V lost 4 bases, J lost 5 bases, and 10 bases stayed unmatched. This CDR3 comprises 15 residues. Germline-derived CDR1 and CDR2 are SGHDT and YYEEEE. For the CDR3, the DNA is TGTGCCAGCAGCCCGCCGGGACTAGCTGGGGACGAGCAGTACTTC. Amino acid sequence: CASSPPGLAGDEQYF.

Remarks on this clone: Sequence at one end of the junction differs from germline and may be a read error. The chain links TRBV30 to TRBJ2-7; D is ambiguous. The CDR3 is 14 residues long. Germline CDR1 is GTSNPN and CDR2 is SVGIG (reference sequence). The CDR3 reads CAWSLGSPSDEQYF. CDR3 DNA: TGTGCCTGGAGTTTGGGCAGCCCCTCCGACGAGCAGTACTTC.

The chain has TRBV2 and TRBJ2-1; TRBD2 aligns across 10 bases. J was trimmed by 3 bases and V by 4 bases; bases with no gene match: 12. CDR1 and CDR2 from the germline V gene are SNHLY and FYNNEI. This CDR3 contains 18 residues. The CDR3 loop is CASSGPYSGRPRYNEQFF. CDR3 nucleotides: TGTGCCAGCAGTGGTCCCTATAGCGGGAGGCCCCGCTACAATGAGCAGTTCTTC.

The chain combines TRBV5-1 with TRBJ1-1; TRBD1 is a possible D gene (6 bases). Germline values: CDR1 SGHRS, CDR2 YFSETQ. The CDR3 covers 16 residues. Trimming removed 2 bases at V and 1 base at J, with 15 bases between. The CDR3 protein is CASSFRGPTENTEAFF. CDR3 sequence (DNA): TGCGCCAGCAGCTTCAGGGGCCCGACGGAGAACACTGAAGCTTTCTTT.

The rearrangement joins TRBV7-8 to TRBJ2-1, with D possibly being TRBD1 (6 bases). V lost 1 base, J lost 5 bases, and 6 bases lay in between. The CDR3 covers 13 residues. Germline-derived CDR1 and CDR2 are SGHVS and FQNEAQ. CDR3 sequence: CASSLDRDNEQFF. For the CDR3, the DNA is TGTGCCAGCAGCTTAGACAGGGACAATGAGCAGTTCTTC.

V gene TRBV7-2 combines with J gene TRBJ2-5; 8 nucleotides agree with TRBD2. V shed 1 base and J 5 bases; nucleotides not matched to a gene: 12. CDR1 is SGHTA and CDR2 is FQGNSA in the germline V gene. The CDR3 is 17 residues long. CDR3 nucleotides: TGTGCCAGCAGCTTAGAGTTTAGCCGGGGGGGGCAGGAGACCCAGTACTTC. Translation gives CASSLEFSRGGQETQYF. Together with reference TRBV7-2 and TRBJ2-5, the CDR3 gives the full variable domain: GAGVSQSPSNKVTEKGKDVELRCDPISGHTALYWYRQSLGQGLEFLIYFQGNSAPDKSGLPSDRFSAERTGGSVSTLTIQRTQQEDSAVYLCASSLEFSRGGQETQYFGPGTRLLVL.